The clone carrying this T cell receptor (beta chain) was seen at least ten times. Its specificity is unknown. V gave up 5 bases and J gave up 0 bases, with 20 bases separating them. Germline values: CDR1 SGHTA, CDR2 FQGTGA. CDR3 length: 18 residues. Using its own MiXCR run on the 5' RACE reads, TCRdb lists one record per CDR3 protein. The table has roughly 50,000 distinct CDR3 sequences, 8% to 8.5% seen once. The data originate from a study of early T cells in non-severe SARS-CoV-2 infection. At the level of the study: Unsorted whole blood bulk RNA was sequenced, with unpaired chains.

Whole-study findings and limits: The VDJdb matching leaned toward anti-spike CD8 responses and overlooked private and CD4 specificities.

The chain has TRBV7-3 and TRBJ2-1, with a tentative D call TRBD2 (5 bases). The sequenced material came from whole blood. The receptor comes from an adult who was a healthcare worker with PCR-confirmed SARS-CoV-2 infection or an uninfected control (not recorded which). CDR3: CASSPSPITRSSYNEQFF. The CDR3, as DNA: TGTGCCAGCAGCCCCAGCCCTATAACTAGGAGCTCCTACAATGAGCAGTTCTTC.